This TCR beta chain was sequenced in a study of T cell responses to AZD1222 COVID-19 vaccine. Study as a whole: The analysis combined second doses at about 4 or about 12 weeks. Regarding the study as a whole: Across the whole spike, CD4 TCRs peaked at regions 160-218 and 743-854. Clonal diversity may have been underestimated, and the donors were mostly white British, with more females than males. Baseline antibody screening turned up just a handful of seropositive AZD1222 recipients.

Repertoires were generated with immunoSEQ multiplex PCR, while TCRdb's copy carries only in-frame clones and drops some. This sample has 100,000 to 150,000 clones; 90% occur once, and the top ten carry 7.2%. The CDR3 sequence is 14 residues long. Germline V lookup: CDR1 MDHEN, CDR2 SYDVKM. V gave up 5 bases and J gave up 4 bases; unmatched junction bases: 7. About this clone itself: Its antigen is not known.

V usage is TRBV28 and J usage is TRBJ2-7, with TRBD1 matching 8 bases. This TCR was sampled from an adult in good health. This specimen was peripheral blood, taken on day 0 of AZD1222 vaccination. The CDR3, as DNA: TGTGCCAGCAGTCCCCAGGGGGCCCCTTACGAGCAGTACTTC. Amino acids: CASSPQGAPYEQYF.